These 20 T cell receptor beta chains originate from one sample sequenced in a study of Tregs in tolerant kidney transplant recipients. Related graft donors supplied nonmyeloablative bone marrow transplants, and mixed chimerism was transient. The data were produced by immunoSEQ multiplex PCR, yet TCRdb's version contains in-frame clones alone and is incomplete. The specimen's table records around 5,600 clones. The material sequenced was CD4+ T cells from blood (PBMCs), taken roughly 15 months after the transplant. The receptors come from a human patient who received a combined kidney and bone marrow transplant. T cells may partly derive from the graft donor.

With regard to this clone: The read is 3 residues too short to cover the CDR3 end, so that end is filled in from the germline J gene. The rearrangement uses TRBV5-1 and TRBJ2-3; D might be TRBD2 (5 bases). The CDR3 runs to 14 residues. Germline values: CDR1 SGHRS, CDR2 YFSETQ. With 4 bases removed from V and 5 bases from J, the gap between germline ends came to 14 bases. The CDR3 loop reads CASSVLAGGDTQYF. The sequenced part of the CDR3 DNA is TGCGCCAGCAGCGTGCTGGCGGGTGGAGATACG.

Comments on this clone: Read coverage stops 3 residues before the CDR3 terminus; the germline J gene supplies the remainder. V is TRBV5-1 and J is TRBJ2-5; a possible D gene is TRBD2 (6 bases). CDR3 size: 13 residues. The V end lost 4 bases, the J end lost 3 bases, and 10 bases lay between the germline ends. Germline CDR1 is SGHRS and CDR2 is YFSETQ. The covered CDR3 bases are TGCGCCAGCAGCCCGAGGAGGGAAGAGACC. It is translated as CASSPRREET. The whole CDR3 protein is CASSPRREETQYF.

Concerning this clone itself: The sequenced fragment ends 3 residues before the CDR3 boundary, so the rest is inferred from the germline J gene. The chain joins TRBV11-3 to TRBJ2-5, with 9 nucleotides matching TRBD2. The germline V gene encodes CDR1 SGHNT and CDR2 YENEEA. V shed 3 bases and J 7 bases; nucleotides not matched to a gene: 3. The CDR3 spans 13 residues. CDR3 sequence: CASSLRGGGTQYF. The sequenced CDR3 bases are TGTGCCAGCAGCTTGCGGGGGGGCGGGACC.

Concerning this clone: With the read ending 3 residues before the CDR3 end, the germline J gene is used to fill in that end. This chain connects TRBV6-2 or TRBV6-3 to TRBJ2-3; D remains ambiguous. The CDR3 totals 12 residues. The germline V gene has CDR1 MNHEY and CDR2 SVGEGT. V lost 7 bases and J lost 1, with 6 bases in between. CDR3 sequence reads: CASTPGTDTQYF. CDR3 DNA (partial): TGTGCCAGCACTCCAGGCACAGATACG.

A note on this clone: The CDR3 end is not reached by the read, which stops 3 residues before it; the germline J gene fills it in. V usage is TRBV5-1 and J usage is TRBJ2-5; 11 bases are a match to TRBD2. V shed 3 bases, J shed 6 bases, and the junction held 7 bases outside the gene matches. The CDR3 contains 15 residues. In germline, CDR1 is SGHRS, CDR2 YFSETQ. This CDR3 is CASSSVTSGGQTQYF. The CDR3 DNA, read in part, is TGCGCCAGCAGCTCTGTAACTAGCGGGGGCCAGACC. The entire variable domain, with the rest obtained from reference TRBV5-1 and TRBJ2-5, is as follows: KAGVTQTPRYLIKTRGQQVTLSCSPISGHRSVSWYQQTPGQGLQFLFEYFSETQRNKGNFPGRFSGRQFSNSRSEMNVSTLELGDSALYLCASSSVTSGGQTQYFGPGTRLLVL.

Comment on this clone: Sequencing ends 3 residues short of the CDR3 end; the germline J gene provides the rest. V gene TRBV5-1 combines with J gene TRBJ2-7, with 10 bases that match TRBD1. Germline V lookup: CDR1 SGHRS, CDR2 YFSETQ. V was clipped by 4 bases and J by 1 base; unmatched bases: 5. The CDR3 spans 15 residues. The chain's CDR3 is CASSPRDRGSYEQYF. The sequenced part of the CDR3 DNA is TGCGCCAGCAGCCCTCGGGACAGGGGTTCCTACGAG.

As regards this clone: Read sequence stops 3 residues before the CDR3 end, and the germline J gene provides the missing end. The J gene is TRBJ2-2, the V gene TRBV20-1, with TRBD2 matching over 8 bases. The V and J ends lost 0 bases and 5 bases, in that order; junction bases with no gene match: 11. The germline V gene encodes CDR1 DFQATT and CDR2 SNEGSKA (reference sequence). The CDR3 consists of 17 residues. Partial CDR3 DNA: TGCAGTGCTAGAGATGGGAGTAGCGGCGGGAGGACCGGGGAG. It codes for CSARDGSSGGRTGE. The entire CDR3 protein is CSARDGSSGGRTGELFF.

Notes on this clone: The read stops 3 residues short of the end of the CDR3; the missing end is completed from the germline J gene. The V gene is TRBV10-1, the J gene TRBJ2-1; 8 bases map to TRBD2. After removal of 6 bases from V and 9 bases from J, the junction contained 13 bases not matched to a gene. Germline CDR1 and CDR2: WNHNN and SYGVQD (reference sequence). CDR3 length: 15 residues. CDR3: CASSPAGLGFGEQFF. The DNA read from the CDR3 is TGCGCCAGCAGCCCCGCGGGACTAGGGTTCGGTGAG.

This clone registers medium-sized by frequency. Sequencing ends 3 residues short of the CDR3 end; the germline J gene provides the rest. The V and J genes are TRBV30 and TRBJ2-3; no clear D. Trimming removed 3 bases from V and 5 bases from J, with 9 bases in between. Germline V lookup: CDR1 GTSNPN, CDR2 SVGIG (reference sequence). The CDR3 spans 12 residues. CDR3 bases read: TGTGCCTGGAGGCCCAAAGGAGATACG. Amino acid sequence: CAWRPKGDT. The entire CDR3 is CAWRPKGDTQYF.

This clone counts as medium-sized by frequency. The read gets to within 3 residues of the CDR3 end, and the germline J gene fills in the rest. V is TRBV2 and J is TRBJ1-1; 7 bases are a match to TRBD1. This CDR3 region has 15 residues. V was pared by 4 bases and J by 5 bases, with 10 bases of the junction left unmatched. The germline gives CDR1 SNHLY, CDR2 FYNNEI. CDR3 loop: CASSAEGRGVTEAFF. CDR3 DNA (partial): TGTGCCAGCAGTGCGGAAGGCAGGGGGGTGACTGAA.

With regard to this clone: Read sequence stops 3 residues before the CDR3 end, and the germline J gene provides the missing end. The genes are TRBV6-4 and TRBJ2-1; TRBD2 matches at 13 bases. The CDR3 is 16 residues long. In germline, CDR1 is MRHNA, CDR2 SNTAGT. V gave up 4 bases and J gave up 6 bases; unmatched junction bases: 6. CDR3 sequence: CASSARLAGGLNEQFF. CDR3 DNA, as far as it was read: TGTGCCAGCAGTGCACGACTAGCGGGGGGACTCAATGAG.

CDR3 sequence reads: CASSTGDTDTQYF. The part of the CDR3 DNA that was read is TGTGCCAGCTCAACAGGGGACACAGATACG. V and J are TRBV18 and TRBJ2-3; 7 bases are shared with TRBD1. The read gets to within 3 residues of the CDR3 end, and the germline J gene fills in the rest. Germline V gives CDR1 KGHSH, CDR2 LQKENI. Trimming cost V 5 bases and J 2 bases; bases outside gene matches: 1. The CDR3 spans 13 residues.

This CDR3 reads CASSLGPVGGGETQYF. Incomplete CDR3 DNA: TGCGCCAGCAGCTTGGGCCCGGTAGGGGGCGGCGAGACC. The J gene is TRBJ2-5, the V gene TRBV5-1; 7 bases fit TRBD1. The read finishes 3 residues shy of the CDR3 end, and the germline J gene is used to complete it. The V gene's germline CDR1 is SGHRS and CDR2 YFSETQ. Losses at the gene ends were 0 bases for V and 5 bases for J; bases not matched to a gene: 10. This CDR3 is built from 16 residues.

The part of the CDR3 DNA that was read is TGCAGCGTCCGTTTCCCGGGACAGATACAAGAGACC. The encoded protein is CSVRFPGQIQET. The full CDR3 reads CSVRFPGQIQETQYF. The chain joins TRBV29-1 to TRBJ2-5, with 7 bases fitting TRBD1. The CDR3 end lies 3 residues beyond the end of the read and is filled in from the germline J gene. V shed 6 bases and J 2 bases; nucleotides not matched to a gene: 12. CDR1 is SQVTM, CDR2 ANQGSEA, per germline. This CDR3 is 15 amino acids long.

Comment on this clone: Read sequence stops 3 residues before the CDR3 end, and the germline J gene provides the missing end. The gene calls are TRBV19 and TRBJ1-4, with 7 positions matching TRBD1. This CDR3 region has 14 residues. Trimming cost V 6 bases and J 4 bases; bases outside gene matches: 5. Looked up from germline, CDR1 is LNHDA and CDR2 is SQIVND (reference sequence). CDR3 in amino acids: CASSGTVNNEKLFF. Incomplete CDR3 DNA: TGTGCCAGTAGCGGGACAGTGAATAATGAAAAA.

Of note for this clone: The read finishes 3 residues shy of the CDR3 end, and the germline J gene is used to complete it. The chain is built from TRBV4-1 and TRBJ1-1; weak D call: TRBD1 (6 bases). Germline CDR1 MGHRA, CDR2 YSYEKL. Trimming shortened V by 0 bases and J by 4 bases, and 18 bases separated the two germline ends. This CDR3 is built from 17 residues. The sequenced CDR3 bases are TGCGCCAGCAGCCAAGATCGGGGGGCTGAGTGGGGCACTGAA. This translates into CASSQDRGAEWGTE. The CDR3, in full, reads CASSQDRGAEWGTEAFF.

Comment on this clone: The read comes to an end 3 residues before the CDR3 does, leaving the germline J gene to fill in the end. The V and J genes are TRBV10-1 and TRBJ2-2; TRBD2 agrees at 10 bases. Germline V gene data show CDR1 as WNHNN and CDR2 as SYGVQD (reference sequence). The CDR3 loop spans 16 amino acids. V lost 6 bases to trimming and J lost 5 bases; unmatched junction nucleotides: 9. The CDR3 bases that were read are TGCGCCAGCAGCCGCCTAGCGGGAGTGGGGACCGGGGAG. This encodes CASSRLAGVGTGE. The full CDR3 reads CASSRLAGVGTGELFF.

A word on this clone: The CDR3 is cut off 3 residues early in the read; its end comes from the germline J gene. V usage is TRBV6-2 or TRBV6-3 and J usage is TRBJ2-7; 8 bases align to TRBD1. V shed 4 bases, J shed 3 bases, and the junction held 11 bases outside the gene matches. CDR1 and CDR2 (germline): MNHEY, SVGEGT. CDR3 length equals 16 residues. The CDR3 sequence is CASSSSRDRNIYEQYF. The part of the CDR3 DNA that was read is TGTGCCAGCAGTTCCTCCCGGGACAGGAATATCTACGAG.

A remark on this clone: The junction shows a germline mismatch at one end, possibly a read error. The read stops 3 residues short of the end of the CDR3; the missing end is completed from the germline J gene. The chain has TRBV4-1 and TRBJ1-2; D is unresolved. The CDR3 covers 15 residues. Germline-derived CDR1 and CDR2 are MGHRA and YSYEKL. The CDR3 region is CTSSQGSGLSYGYTF. CDR3 DNA (partial): TGCACCAGCAGCCAAGGTTCAGGACTTAGCTATGGC.

According to its frequency, this clone is large (0.1 to 1%). The read ends 3 residues shy of where the CDR3 ends; the end is completed using the germline J gene. V is TRBV7-2 and J is TRBJ1-6, with D hard to call. The CDR3 runs 13 residues. V lost 0 bases and J lost 6, with 3 bases in between. Germline loops: CDR1 SGHTA, CDR2 FQGNSA. CDR3 sequence: CASSLALNSPLHF. CDR3 DNA, as far as it was read: TGTGCCAGCAGCTTAGCCCTTAATTCACCC.